This entry lists 25 T cell receptor beta chains sequenced from one sample in a study of read filtering for tumor transcriptome and immune sequencing. Molecular barcoded adaptors covering alpha/delta and beta/gamma chains were used on approximately 400 ng RNA. TCRdb reprocessed the reads via MiXCR and lists one record per CDR3 protein. This sample has about 90,000 distinct CDR3 sequences, with 9% to 15% found just once. The sample was a population of CD138-negative cells sorted from bone marrow. The receptor source for this set is a donor at least 40 years old with multiple myeloma.

This chain uses TRBV12-3 or TRBV12-4 with TRBJ2-5; 8 bases line up with TRBD1. The CDR3 runs to 13 residues. V gave up 6 bases and J gave up 3 bases; unmatched junction bases: 3. Here the CDR3 DNA reads TGTGCCAGCAGCCCGGGACAGGAAGAGACCCAGTACTTC. Amino acids: CASSPGQEETQYF.

This clonotype was counted ten times or more. The rearrangement uses TRBV7-3 and TRBJ2-6; tentative D call: TRBD2 (5 bases). V was shortened by 5 bases and J by 0 bases, with 11 bases between the two germline ends. CDR1 is SGHTA, CDR2 FQGTGA, per germline. This CDR3 has 16 residues. DNA for the CDR3: TGTGCCAGCAGCGGACTTGGAAACTCTGGGGCCAACGTCCTGACTTTC. Translated: CASSGLGNSGANVLTF.

The gene calls are TRBV7-4 and TRBJ1-4; TRBD1 matches at 9 bases. V lost 6 bases, J lost 7 bases, and 6 bases stayed unmatched. The CDR3 has 14 amino acids. Per germline, CDR1 SGHVT and CDR2 SQSDAQ. CDR3 amino acids: CASSSGTGSEKLFF. The CDR3 coding sequence is TGTGCCAGCAGTTCTGGGACAGGGAGTGAAAAACTGTTTTTT.

There are many counts of this clonotype. The chain is built from TRBV28 and TRBJ2-6, with unresolved D. Germline V gene data show CDR1 as MDHEN and CDR2 as SYDVKM. The CDR3 spans 14 residues. Trimming removed 7 bases at V and 0 bases at J, with 7 bases between. The DNA for the CDR3 is TGTGCCAGCACTACTCACTCTGGGGCCAACGTCCTGACTTTC. It translates to CASTTHSGANVLTF. The entire variable domain, with the rest obtained from reference TRBV28 and TRBJ2-6, is as follows: DVKVTQSSRYLVKRTGEKVFLECVQDMDHENMFWYRQDPGLGLRLIYFSYDVKMKEKGDIPEGYSVSREKKERFSLILESASTNQTSMYLCASTTHSGANVLTFGAGSRLTVL.

This clonotype was recorded many times. CDR3 amino acids: CASSLAADTTDTQYF. The CDR3 DNA reads TGCGCCAGCAGCTTGGCCGCCGACACCACAGATACGCAGTATTTT. The chain combines TRBV5-1 with TRBJ2-3; D gene unclear. Between the trimmed V and J ends, which lost 0 bases and 2 bases, there was a span of 10 bases. CDR3 length: 15 amino acids. Germline V gives CDR1 SGHRS, CDR2 YFSETQ.

This clonotype has a count of ten or more. This rearrangement joins TRBV5-1 to TRBJ1-5, with D maybe TRBD1 (5 bases). CDR1 and CDR2 from the germline V gene are SGHRS and YFSETQ. V shed 0 bases and J shed 0 bases, with 7 bases lying between them. The CDR3 totals 15 residues. The CDR3 reads CASSLGQGSNQPQHF. The CDR3 region has the DNA TGCGCCAGCAGCTTGGGGCAGGGTAGCAATCAGCCCCAGCATTTT. Based on the CDR3 plus reference TRBV5-1 and TRBJ1-5, the full variable domain is KAGVTQTPRYLIKTRGQQVTLSCSPISGHRSVSWYQQTPGQGLQFLFEYFSETQRNKGNFPGRFSGRQFSNSRSEMNVSTLELGDSALYLCASSLGQGSNQPQHFGDGTRLSIL.

Ten or more counts support this clonotype. The rearrangement uses TRBV10-3 and TRBJ2-7; D gene uncertain. Germline V gives CDR1 ENHRY, CDR2 SYGVKD. The CDR3 consists of 11 residues. V shed 6 bases and J shed 4 bases, with 7 bases lying between them. Here the CDR3 reads CAISREYEQYF. CDR3 in DNA: TGTGCCATCAGCCGAGAATACGAGCAGTACTTC.

To note about this clonotype: A much larger clonotype is one base distant, so this may be a read error. The chain employs TRBV29-1 and TRBJ2-1; unclear D gene. Germline CDR1 reads SQVTM; CDR2 reads ANQGSEA. The CDR3 runs 10 residues. The chain's CDR3 is CTVEQTEQFF. In DNA, the CDR3 is TGCACCGTTGAACAGACAGAGCAGTTCTTC.

This clonotype appeared many times. This sequence joins TRBV29-1 and TRBJ2-1; 14 bases line up with TRBD2. With 4 bases clipped from V and 6 bases from J, the junction kept 5 bases outside the gene matches. Germline V gene data show CDR1 as SQVTM and CDR2 as ANQGSEA. The CDR3 runs to 15 residues. The chain's CDR3 is CSVAGTSGSPNEQFF. CDR3 sequence (DNA): TGCAGCGTTGCAGGGACTAGCGGGAGTCCCAATGAGCAGTTCTTC.

This clonotype was observed many times. The chain employs TRBV6-2 or TRBV6-3 and TRBJ2-7; TRBD2 matches 11 bases. The CDR3 extends over 14 amino acids. V shed 2 bases and J 11 bases; nucleotides not matched to a gene: 8. From germline, CDR1 is MNHEY and CDR2 SVGEGT. The DNA for the CDR3 is TGTGCCAGCAGTTACGGCGGGACTAGCGGAAAAGAGTACTTC. This encodes CASSYGGTSGKEYF.

This clonotype came up many times. CDR3 sequence: CASSPGGGYEQFF. The CDR3 nucleotides read TGTGCCAGCAGCCCTGGGGGGGGGTATGAGCAGTTCTTC. This chain links TRBV7-3 with TRBJ2-1, with 7 bases lining up with TRBD2. With 5 bases clipped from V and 8 bases from J, the junction kept 6 bases outside the gene matches. Germline V gene sequence: CDR1 SGHTA, CDR2 FQGTGA. CDR3 length: 13 residues.

A remark on this clonotype: A much larger clone differs by one base, so this may be a read error. V is TRBV21-1 and J is TRBJ1-5. TRBV21-1 is listed as a pseudogene. The CDR3 has 14 residues. CDR3 sequence: CASSKRTSDQPQHF. Here the CDR3 DNA reads TGTGCCAGCAGCAAAAGGACGAGCGATCAGCCCCAGCATTTT.

This clonotype was seen ten or more times. The chain joins TRBV10-1 to TRBJ2-1, with 13 positions matching TRBD2. With V trimmed by 2 bases and J by 8 bases, 3 bases remained unmatched. CDR1 is WNHNN, CDR2 SYGVQD, per germline (reference sequence). The CDR3 sequence is 15 residues long. The CDR3, as DNA: TGCGCCAGCAGTGAGCGGACTAGCGGGAGCGATGAGCAGTTCTTC. This sequence encodes CASSERTSGSDEQFF.

In its sample, this clonotype was seen many times. The chain uses TRBV7-9 and TRBJ2-1; TRBD2 matches at 7 bases. This CDR3 is 16 amino acids long. The junction had 9 bases not matched to a gene; V was cut back by 4 bases and J by 3 bases. The germline V gene has CDR1 SEHNR and CDR2 FQNEAQ (reference sequence). In DNA, the CDR3 is TGTGCCAGCAGCTCCCGGTTGCGGGGGTACTACAATGAGCAGTTCTTC. As protein: CASSSRLRGYYNEQFF.

In the case of this clonotype: Since a much larger clone is just one base distant, this may be a read error. The gene calls are TRBV11-2 and TRBJ2-7; unclear D gene. The CDR3 covers 12 residues. Germline CDR1 reads SGHAT; CDR2 reads FQNNGV. Trimming pared 2 bases from V and 12 bases from J, leaving 14 bases between. CDR3 nucleotides: TGTGCCAGCAGCTTATACGACTGCCCCCCGTACTTC. This encodes CASSLYDCPPYF.

This clonotype was observed many times. The chain carries TRBV5-1 and TRBJ2-1; 7 bases are a match to TRBD1. V shed 6 bases and J 5 bases; nucleotides not matched to a gene: 8. This CDR3 spans 14 amino acids. Germline V gene lookup returns CDR1 SGHRS and CDR2 YFSETQ. This chain's CDR3 is CASKQQGQNNEQFF. For the CDR3, the DNA is TGCGCCAGCAAGCAACAGGGGCAGAACAATGAGCAGTTCTTC.

In its sample, this clonotype was seen many times. The rearrangement uses TRBV27 and TRBJ1-5, with D hard to call. The CDR3 covers 13 residues. Germline CDR1 is MNHEY and CDR2 is SMNVEV (reference sequence). Trimming stripped 5 bases from V and 4 bases from J, with 9 bases between. The CDR3 protein is CASSITGNQPQHF. As DNA, the CDR3 is TGTGCCAGCAGTATAACGGGGAATCAGCCCCAGCATTTT.

This clonotype was observed a few times. The CDR3 DNA sequence: TGCAGTGCTAGAGCCGCGACTAGCGGCAAAATGGGAAGCGAGCAGTACTTC. Residues: CSARAATSGKMGSEQYF. The chain uses TRBV20-1 and TRBJ2-7; 9 nucleotides line up with TRBD2. CDR1 and CDR2 (germline): DFQATT, SNEGSKA (reference sequence). V dropped 1 base and J dropped 6; count of bases not matched to a gene: 16. The CDR3 is 17 residues long.

This clonotype was recorded at least ten times. The gene calls are TRBV7-9 and TRBJ1-1; D is undetermined. Germline lookup yields CDR1 SEHNR and CDR2 FQNEAQ (reference sequence). This CDR3 is 17 amino acids long. With 2 bases removed from V and 3 bases from J, the gap between germline ends came to 19 bases. This chain's CDR3 is CASSLFTQRVADTEAFF. The CDR3 nucleotides read TGTGCCAGCAGCTTATTTACTCAGAGGGTCGCGGACACTGAAGCTTTCTTT.

The table lists this clonotype with many counts. V and J are TRBV27 and TRBJ1-6; no definite D call. There are 12 residues in the CDR3. Trimming cost V 6 bases and J 9 bases, with 9 bases left between them. The germline gives CDR1 MNHEY, CDR2 SMNVEV (reference sequence). For the CDR3, the DNA is TGTGCCAGCAGGGGAGTTGGTTCACCCCTCCACTTT. It yields the protein CASRGVGSPLHF.

A note on this clonotype: A much more abundant neighbour one base away suggests this may be a read error. The chain couples TRBV5-1 to TRBJ2-1; unclear D gene. The CDR3 consists of 12 residues. The V gene's germline CDR1 is SGHRS and CDR2 YFSETQ. CDR3 in DNA: TGCGCCGGCAGCTCGGACCGGGCCCTCAAGTTCTTC. Its translation: CAGSSDRALKFF.

This clonotype is medium-sized (0.01 to 0.1%) within its sample. The CDR3 DNA is TGTGCCAGCAGCTTAGGGTTGGCAATGCCCCCCTACAATGAGCAGTTCTTC. Translating it yields CASSLGLAMPPYNEQFF. V gene TRBV11-1 combines with J gene TRBJ2-1, with D unclear. V shed 1 base and J shed 2 bases, with 15 bases lying between them. Germline loops: CDR1 SGHAT, CDR2 FQDESV (reference sequence). This CDR3 is 17 amino acids long.

The sample holds many counts of this clonotype. The rearrangement joins TRBV7-2 to TRBJ2-7; D gene ambiguous. The CDR3 covers 15 residues. Germline loops: CDR1 SGHTA, CDR2 FQGNSA. V lost 1 base and J 0 bases, leaving 10 bases between the germline ends. The CDR3 spells CASSLVALLSYEQYF. Here the CDR3 DNA reads TGTGCCAGCAGCTTAGTGGCACTCCTCTCCTACGAGCAGTACTTC.

The table lists this clonotype with many counts. The chain links TRBV9 to TRBJ2-2; 11 bases are a match to TRBD1. CDR3 size: 16 residues. Trimming cost V 4 bases and J 6 bases; bases outside gene matches: 8. Germline V gene data show CDR1 as SGDLS and CDR2 as YYNGEE. The CDR3 sequence is CASSTEGQGVAGELFF. CDR3 DNA sequence: TGTGCCAGCAGCACCGAGGGACAGGGGGTAGCCGGGGAGCTGTTTTTT.

With regard to this clonotype: It is likely a read error: a sequence one base away is far more abundant. J is TRBJ2-1 and V is TRBV7-3; 10 nucleotides line up with TRBD2. CDR3 size: 18 residues. Germline V gene lookup returns CDR1 SGHTA and CDR2 FQGTGA. CDR3 residues: CASSLGLAGAGSYNEQLF. CDR3 in DNA: TGTGCCAGCAGCTTAGGGCTAGCGGGAGCAGGTTCCTACAATGAGCAGCTCTTC.